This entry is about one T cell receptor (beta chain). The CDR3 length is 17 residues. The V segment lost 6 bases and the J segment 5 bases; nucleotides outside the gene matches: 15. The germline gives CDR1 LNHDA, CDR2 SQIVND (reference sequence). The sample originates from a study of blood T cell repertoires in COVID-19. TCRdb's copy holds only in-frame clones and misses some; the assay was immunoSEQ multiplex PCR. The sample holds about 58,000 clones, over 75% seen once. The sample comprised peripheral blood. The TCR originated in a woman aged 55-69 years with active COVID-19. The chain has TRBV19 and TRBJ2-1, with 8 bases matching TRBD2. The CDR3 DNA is TGTGCCAGTAGCCTAAACGTGATAGCGGGGCGCAACAATGAGCAGTTCTTC. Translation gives CASSLNVIAGRNNEQFF.